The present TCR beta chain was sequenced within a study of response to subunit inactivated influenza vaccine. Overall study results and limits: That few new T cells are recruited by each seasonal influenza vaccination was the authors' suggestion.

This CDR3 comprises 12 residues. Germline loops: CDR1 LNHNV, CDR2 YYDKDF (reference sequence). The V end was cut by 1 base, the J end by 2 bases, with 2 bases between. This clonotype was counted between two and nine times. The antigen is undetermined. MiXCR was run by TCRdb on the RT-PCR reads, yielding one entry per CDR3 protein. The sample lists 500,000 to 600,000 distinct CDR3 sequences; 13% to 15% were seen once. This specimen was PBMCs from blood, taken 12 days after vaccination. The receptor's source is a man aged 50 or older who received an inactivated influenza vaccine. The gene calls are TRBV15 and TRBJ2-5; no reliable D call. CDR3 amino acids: CATSRGQETQYF. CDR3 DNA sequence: TGTGCCACCAGCAGAGGACAAGAGACCCAGTACTTC.